This T cell receptor (beta chain) was profiled in a study of regulatory T cells in long-lasting Graves disease. Study findings and constraints: There was favoring of TRBV28, TRBJ1-2 and TRBJ2-5 in persistent disease.

This clonotype came up a few times. Its antigen is not identified. The CDR3 extends over 15 amino acids. Germline V gives CDR1 MNHNS, CDR2 SASEGT. Trimming removed 1 base at V and 6 bases at J, with 15 bases between. Relying on iRepertoire HTBI primers and Arm-PCR of CDR3 regions, the team built TCR beta libraries. TCRdb ran MiXCR on the multiplex PCR reads and lists one entry per CDR3 protein. The repertoire consists of 700,000 or so distinct CDR3 sequences, with about 32% occurring once and the leading ten covering 35% to 55%. Time point: persistent/refractory GD, antithyroid drugs over 5 years with positive TRAb. Preparation of the TCR library used RNA extracted from PBMCs.

This clonotype originated in a female donor with Graves disease. The chain employs TRBV6-1 and TRBJ1-2; unclear D gene. The sample here was peripheral blood mononuclear cells (PBMCs), taken when the disease was refractory, from a patient treated with antithyroid drugs. CDR3 loop: CASSEGLPALNGYTF. In nucleotides, the CDR3 is TGTGCCAGCAGTGAAGGTCTACCAGCACTTAATGGCTACACCTTC.